This T cell receptor beta chain emerged from a study of CD8 T cells in ankylosing spondylitis. The study, taken as a whole, reports: Clones tied to disease were said to be significantly enriched in matched ankylosing spondylitis synovial fluid.

This clonotype was found a few times. The antigen is not known. Since a much larger clone is just one base distant, this may be a read error. As the method for making TCR beta libraries, quantitative 5'-RACE with molecular barcodes was used. One entry per CDR3 protein, called by TCRdb with MiXCR from the 5' RACE reads. In the table there are about 92,000 distinct CDR3 sequences, roughly 10% of which are singletons. The length of the CDR3 is 17 residues. From germline, CDR1 is DFQATT and CDR2 SNEGSKA (reference sequence). The clonotype was recovered from a male donor with ankylosing spondylitis or in good health (not recorded which). The sample taken for sequencing was blood, either unsorted or a sorted T cell fraction (not recorded which). The rearrangement links TRBV20-1 to TRBJ2-1; 9 bases line up with TRBD2. CDR3 in amino acids: CCARDPLSGGSYNEQFF. CDR3 DNA: TGCTGTGCTAGAGACCCTCTGAGCGGGGGGTCCTACAATGAGCAGTTCTTC.